What follows describes a single T cell receptor beta chain. Its specificity is not known. This sample was taken from a study of OX40 agonist ivuxolimab in advanced cancers. Study-wide background: Patient treatment consisted of intravenous ivuxolimab administration every 2 weeks at 0.01 to 10 mg/kg. People in dose escalation had one of these cancers: hepatocellular carcinoma, melanoma, renal cell or head and neck cancer.

A history of autoimmune disease or systemic immunosuppression excluded patients. Study results and caveats: Antigen specificity remained undetermined for the expanded peripheral T cells.

The germline gives CDR1 MNHEY, CDR2 SVGAGI. V shed 4 bases, J shed 2 bases, and the junction held 6 bases outside the gene matches. The CDR3 runs to 15 residues. Measured with immunoSEQ multiplex PCR; TCRdb has only the in-frame clones, and not every one. The sample lists roughly 76,000 clones, more than 75% occurring once. This chain uses TRBV6-5 with TRBJ1-2; TRBD1 agrees at 8 bases. Sequencing was performed on CD4+ or CD8+ T cells sorted from blood, taken in a trial of the OX40 agonist ivuxolimab. The clonotype originates from an adult with an advanced solid tumor such as melanoma, head and neck, liver or kidney cancer. The CDR3 bases are TGTGCCAGCAGTTCCCCTCAGGGGGCCAACTATGGCTACACCTTC. Translation gives CASSSPQGANYGYTF.